The source of this T cell receptor (beta chain) is a study of glioma-infiltrating T cells. TCR alpha and beta CDR3 regions were amplified from RNA using iRepertoire nested multiplex PCR. TCRdb passed the multiplex PCR reads through MiXCR, listing each CDR3 protein once. The data contain about 93,000 distinct CDR3 sequences, 40% of them seen just once; the ten biggest clones take up approximately 38%. This CDR3 comprises 14 residues. The V end was cut by 8 bases, the J end by 11 bases, with 22 bases between. Concerning this clonotype: A much larger clone sits a single nucleotide away, making a read error possible.

The chain links TRBV12-3 or TRBV12-4 to TRBJ1-5; D not certain. Sequenced: glioma tissue, nonneoplastic brain tissue, or PBMCs (not recorded which). The receptor's source is a human donor with low-grade glioma or glioblastoma, undergoing nonglioma brain surgery, or in good health (not recorded which). The CDR3 here is CASGLDAGLGSQHF. In DNA, the CDR3 is TGTGCCAGCGGTCTGGACGCCGGATTGGGGTCCCAGCATTTT.